A selection of T cell receptor beta chains follows, all from one sample in a study of control samples from healthy donors and cancer patients. Assay used: immunoSEQ multiplex PCR; TCRdb lists only in-frame clones, some missing. The sample has tens of thousands of clones, about 80% seen once. Sequenced sample: PBMCs. Every receptor here comes from a man aged 55 to 70 with head and neck cancer. Both conserved end residues are part of each CDR3. Each record gives: V gene, clone size, D gene, J gene, CDR3 protein, CDR3 DNA. D genes are given only for firm matches. The size field is filled for only some rows; it gives once, few, many or a size class.

V gene: TRBV7-2
clone size: NA
D gene: NA
J gene: TRBJ2-1
CDR3 protein: CASSPFTSSSEQFF
CDR3 DNA: TGTGCCAGCAGCCCCTTCACTAGTTCCAGTGAGCAGTTCTTC

V gene: TRBV12-3/TRBV12-4
clone size: NA
D gene: NA
J gene: TRBJ2-2
CDR3 protein: CASSFTDTGELFF
CDR3 DNA: TGTGCCAGCAGTTTCACGGACACCGGGGAGCTGTTTTTT

V gene: TRBV29-1
clone size: NA
D gene: TRBD2
J gene: TRBJ2-5
CDR3 protein: CSVEGFLAGGRETQYF
CDR3 DNA: TGCAGCGTTGAAGGATTCCTGGCGGGAGGGCGAGAGACCCAGTACTTC

V gene: TRBV28
clone size: NA
D gene: NA
J gene: TRBJ1-2
CDR3 protein: CASSSQGDGYTF
CDR3 DNA: TGTGCCAGCAGTTCGCAGGGTGATGGCTACACCTTC

V gene: TRBV24-1
clone size: NA
D gene: TRBD2
J gene: TRBJ2-1
CDR3 protein: CATAAGSSYNEQFF
CDR3 DNA: TGTGCCACCGCAGCGGGGAGCTCCTACAATGAGCAGTTCTTC

V gene: TRBV5-4
clone size: NA
D gene: TRBD1
J gene: TRBJ2-3
CDR3 protein: CASRLGTVSTDTQYF
CDR3 DNA: TGTGCCAGCAGACTTGGGACAGTCAGCACAGATACGCAGTATTTT

V gene: TRBV6-5
clone size: NA
D gene: NA
J gene: TRBJ2-7
CDR3 protein: CASSYSSPYEQYF
CDR3 DNA: TGTGCCAGCAGTTACTCGAGTCCCTACGAGCAGTACTTC

V gene: TRBV27
clone size: NA
D gene: NA
J gene: TRBJ2-7
CDR3 protein: CASSRGPAFYEQYF
CDR3 DNA: TGTGCCAGCAGTCGGGGGCCAGCCTTCTACGAGCAGTACTTC

V gene: TRBV20-1
clone size: NA
D gene: NA
J gene: TRBJ2-7
CDR3 protein: CSASQRWGEQYF
CDR3 DNA: TGCAGTGCTAGTCAGCGATGGGGCGAGCAGTACTTC

V gene: TRBV18
clone size: NA
D gene: TRBD2
J gene: TRBJ2-7
CDR3 protein: CASSPGTGGYEQYF
CDR3 DNA: TGTGCCAGCTCACCGGGAACGGGAGGATACGAGCAGTACTTC

V gene: TRBV7-2
clone size: few
D gene: NA
J gene: TRBJ1-1
CDR3 protein: CASSYARGSTEAFF
CDR3 DNA: TGTGCCAGCAGCTACGCAAGGGGGAGTACTGAAGCTTTCTTT

V gene: TRBV5-1
clone size: few
D gene: NA
J gene: TRBJ2-7
CDR3 protein: CASSLEEVGQILTYEQYF
CDR3 DNA: TGCGCCAGCAGCTTGGAAGAAGTGGGACAAATACTAACCTACGAGCAGTACTTC

V gene: TRBV7-3
clone size: NA
D gene: NA
J gene: TRBJ2-1
CDR3 protein: CASSHNAGAREEQFF
CDR3 DNA: TGTGCCAGCAGCCACAACGCCGGGGCCCGAGAAGAGCAGTTCTTC

V gene: TRBV30
clone size: NA
D gene: NA
J gene: TRBJ2-7
CDR3 protein: CAWSVRNEQYF
CDR3 DNA: TGTGCCTGGAGTGTACGGAACGAGCAGTACTTC

V gene: TRBV7-9
clone size: NA
D gene: NA
J gene: TRBJ2-7
CDR3 protein: CASEQITSYEQYF
CDR3 DNA: TGTGCCAGCGAACAAATAACGTCCTACGAGCAGTACTTC

V gene: TRBV5-1
clone size: NA
D gene: NA
J gene: TRBJ2-3
CDR3 protein: CASSLAPGTDTQYF
CDR3 DNA: TGCGCCAGCAGCTTGGCCCCGGGGACAGATACGCAGTATTTT

V gene: TRBV3-1/TRBV3-2
clone size: NA
D gene: NA
J gene: TRBJ2-7
CDR3 protein: CASSRPGRLSYEQYF
CDR3 DNA: TGTGCCAGCAGCCGCCCGGGACGGTTGTCCTACGAGCAGTACTTC

V gene: TRBV14
clone size: NA
D gene: NA
J gene: TRBJ2-3
CDR3 protein: CASSQDRVLYTDTQYF
CDR3 DNA: TGTGCCAGCAGCCAAGATCGGGTCCTGTACACAGATACGCAGTATTTT

V gene: TRBV29-1
clone size: NA
D gene: NA
J gene: TRBJ2-7
CDR3 protein: CSVGFSYEQYF
CDR3 DNA: TGCAGCGTTGGGTTTTCCTACGAGCAGTACTTC

V gene: TRBV25-1
clone size: NA
D gene: TRBD1
J gene: TRBJ1-2
CDR3 protein: CASSLPGTGGNYGYTF
CDR3 DNA: TGTGCCAGCAGCCTACCGGGGACAGGGGGTAACTATGGCTACACCTTC

V gene: TRBV9
clone size: NA
D gene: TRBD1
J gene: TRBJ1-2
CDR3 protein: CASSVGQGSGYTF
CDR3 DNA: TGTGCCAGCAGCGTAGGACAGGGATCTGGCTACACCTTC